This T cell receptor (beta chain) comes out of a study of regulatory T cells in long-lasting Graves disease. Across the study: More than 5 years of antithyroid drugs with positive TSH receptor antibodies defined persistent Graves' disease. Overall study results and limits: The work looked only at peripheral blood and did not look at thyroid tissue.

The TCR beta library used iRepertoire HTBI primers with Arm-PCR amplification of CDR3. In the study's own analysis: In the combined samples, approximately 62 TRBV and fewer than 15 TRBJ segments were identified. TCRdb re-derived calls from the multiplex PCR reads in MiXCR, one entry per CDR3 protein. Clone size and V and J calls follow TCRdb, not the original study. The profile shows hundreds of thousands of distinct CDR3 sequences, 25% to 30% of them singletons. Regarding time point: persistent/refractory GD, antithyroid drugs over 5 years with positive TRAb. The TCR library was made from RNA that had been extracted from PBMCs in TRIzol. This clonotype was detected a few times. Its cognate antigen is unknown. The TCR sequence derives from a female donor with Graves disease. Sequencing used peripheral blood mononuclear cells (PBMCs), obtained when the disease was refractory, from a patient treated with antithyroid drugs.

CDR3 amino acids: CASSILNGYTF. DNA for the CDR3: TGTGCCAGTAGTATTTTAAATGGCTACACCTTC. The chain recombines TRBV19 with TRBJ1-2, with D uncertain. Germline loops: CDR1 LNHDA, CDR2 SQIVND (reference sequence). With 3 bases removed from V and 6 bases from J, the gap between germline ends came to 5 bases. The CDR3 contains 11 residues.